Sequencing of this TCR beta chain was carried out in a study of TIL therapy for anti-PD-1-resistant metastatic lung cancer. Looked up from germline, CDR1 is SNHLY and CDR2 is FYNNEI. The CDR3 sequence is 12 residues long. J was trimmed by 6 bases and V by 7 bases; bases with no gene match: 5. Indicated time point: pre-treatment sample, taken before nivolumab and TIL therapy. The immunoSEQ assay was v3. Only in-frame clones appear in the TCRdb table, and some are missing; sequencing was by immunoSEQ multiplex PCR. The sample has about 49,000 clones; 79% are singletons. The chain links TRBV2 to TRBJ2-7, with 8 bases that match TRBD1. The receptor comes from a man aged 70-80 years with non-small cell lung cancer. The material was blood, obtained at baseline. The CDR3 bases are TGTGCCAGCACCAAAGACAGGGGCGAGCAGTACTTC. It encodes CASTKDRGEQYF.